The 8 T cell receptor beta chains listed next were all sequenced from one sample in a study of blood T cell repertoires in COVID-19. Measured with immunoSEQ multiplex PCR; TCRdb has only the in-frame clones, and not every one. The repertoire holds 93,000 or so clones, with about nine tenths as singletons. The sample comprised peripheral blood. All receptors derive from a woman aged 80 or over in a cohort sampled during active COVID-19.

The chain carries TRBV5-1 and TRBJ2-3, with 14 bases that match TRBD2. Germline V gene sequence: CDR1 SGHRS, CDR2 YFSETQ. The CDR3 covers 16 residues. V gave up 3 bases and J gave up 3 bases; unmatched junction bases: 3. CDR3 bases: TGCGCCAGCAGCTGGACTAGCGGGGGGCCGACAGATACGCAGTATTTT. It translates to CASSWTSGGPTDTQYF.

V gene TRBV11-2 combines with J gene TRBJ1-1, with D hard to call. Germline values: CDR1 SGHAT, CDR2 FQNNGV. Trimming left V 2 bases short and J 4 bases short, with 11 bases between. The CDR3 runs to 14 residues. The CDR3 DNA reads TGTGCCAGCAGCTTATCCCCAGTCCCCACTGAAGCTTTCTTT. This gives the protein CASSLSPVPTEAFF.

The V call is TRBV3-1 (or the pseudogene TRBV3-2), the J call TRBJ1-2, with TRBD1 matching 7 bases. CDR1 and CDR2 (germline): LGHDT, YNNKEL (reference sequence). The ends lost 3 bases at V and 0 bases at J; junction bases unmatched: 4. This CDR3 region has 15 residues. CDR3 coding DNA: TGTGCCAGCAGCCACGGACAGGTGACTAACTATGGCTACACCTTC. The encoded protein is CASSHGQVTNYGYTF.

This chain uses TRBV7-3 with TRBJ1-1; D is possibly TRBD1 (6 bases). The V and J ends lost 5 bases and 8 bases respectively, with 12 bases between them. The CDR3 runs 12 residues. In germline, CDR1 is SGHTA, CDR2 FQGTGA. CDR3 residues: CASSPNGQEAFF. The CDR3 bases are TGTGCCAGCAGCCCGAACGGACAGGAAGCTTTCTTT.

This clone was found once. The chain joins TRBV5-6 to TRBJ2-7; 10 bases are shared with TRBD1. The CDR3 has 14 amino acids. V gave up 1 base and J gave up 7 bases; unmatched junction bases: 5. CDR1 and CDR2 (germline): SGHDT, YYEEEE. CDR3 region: CASSLRQGAGEQYF. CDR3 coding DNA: TGTGCCAGCAGCTTGCGACAGGGGGCGGGGGAGCAGTACTTC.

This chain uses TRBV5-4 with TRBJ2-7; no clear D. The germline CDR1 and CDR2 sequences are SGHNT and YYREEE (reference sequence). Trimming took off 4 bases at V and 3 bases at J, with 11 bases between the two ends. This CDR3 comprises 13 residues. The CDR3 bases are TGTGCCAGCAGCCCCAACTGGAGCTACGAGCAGTACTTC. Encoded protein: CASSPNWSYEQYF.

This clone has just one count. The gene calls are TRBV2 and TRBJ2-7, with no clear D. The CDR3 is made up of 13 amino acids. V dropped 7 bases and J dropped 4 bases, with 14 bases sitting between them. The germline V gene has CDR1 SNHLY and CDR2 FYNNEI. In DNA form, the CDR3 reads TGTGCCAGCACTAATCTCGGTGCATACGAGCAGTACTTC. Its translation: CASTNLGAYEQYF.

The CDR3 DNA follows: TGCGCCAGCAGCCAAGAGTACACCGGGGAGCTGTTTTTT. Translated, it gives CASSQEYTGELFF. The genes are TRBV10-1 and TRBJ2-2, with D uncertain. The V end lost 6 bases, the J end lost 3 bases, and 8 bases lay between the germline ends. The CDR3 consists of 13 residues. Germline CDR1 WNHNN, CDR2 SYGVQD (reference sequence).